Each of the 20 T cell receptor beta chains below was sequenced from the same sample in a study of blood T cell repertoires in COVID-19 (dated by TCRdb to the early 2020s). The library was prepared using the immunoSEQ multiplex PCR assay. TCRdb took this table from immuneACCESS and kept in-frame rearrangements with V and J called. Such tables lack part of the clones; where checked against another copy, unresolved V genes explain under half of the gap, and the rest is unexplained. This sample gives some 400,000 clones in total; nearly 90% of them show up just once. In total, the top ten clones hold 1.5% to 2% of the sample. The specimen was PBMCs or T cells enriched from blood (not recorded which). These receptors were taken from a woman aged 25 to 39 who had recovered from COVID-19.

This chain connects TRBV6-5 to TRBJ1-2; maybe TRBD1 (6 bases). V was clipped by 5 bases and J by 2 bases, with 9 bases between them. The CDR3 is 13 residues long. Germline CDR1 is MNHEY and CDR2 is SVGAGI. The CDR3 sequence: CASSPGANYGYTF. CDR3 coding DNA: TGTGCCAGCAGTCCAGGGGCAAACTATGGCTACACCTTC.

The rearrangement uses TRBV30 and TRBJ2-7; the D gene is possibly TRBD1 (5 bases). Trimming cost V 0 bases and J 2 bases, with 17 bases left between them. Germline V gene lookup returns CDR1 GTSNPN and CDR2 SVGIG (reference sequence). The CDR3 consists of 16 residues. CDR3 amino acids: CAWSVLMAGPPYEQYF. CDR3 nucleotides: TGTGCCTGGAGTGTACTAATGGCAGGGCCCCCCTACGAGCAGTACTTC.

CDR3 bases: TGTGCCAGCAGCTTGGCCCCTGGGCAGGGATTTACCTACGAGCAGTACTTC. The encoded protein is CASSLAPGQGFTYEQYF. The chain couples TRBV5-6 to TRBJ2-7; tentative D call: TRBD1 (5 bases). Trimming took 0 bases from V and 2 from J, leaving 18 bases between them. This CDR3 is built from 17 residues. Per the germline V gene, CDR1 is SGHDT and CDR2 is YYEEEE.

This clone has only a few counts. The chain has TRBV4-1 and TRBJ1-2; no reliable D call. The CDR3 loop spans 14 amino acids. V lost 0 bases and J lost 8, with 13 bases in between. Germline V gene data show CDR1 as MGHRA and CDR2 as YSYEKL. CDR3 in DNA: TGCGCCAGCAGCCAAGACGGAGAGTTTGGAGGCTACACCTTC. As protein: CASSQDGEFGGYTF.

This clone was picked up one time. The rearrangement joins TRBV27 to TRBJ1-2, with 11 bases that match TRBD1. The V gene end was trimmed by 0 bases and the J gene end by 8 bases; junction bases not matched to a gene: 11. CDR1 is MNHEY, CDR2 SMNVEV, per germline (reference sequence). This CDR3 spans 17 amino acids. The CDR3 DNA is TGTGCCAGCAGTTTATCTGTGATCGGGACAGGGGGTTCCGGCTACACCTTC. Translated: CASSLSVIGTGGSGYTF.

CDR3 coding DNA: TGTGCCTGGAGTGATCAGGGGTTTTATGGCTACACCTTC. Translated: CAWSDQGFYGYTF. V gene TRBV30 combines with J gene TRBJ1-2, with a possible D match to TRBD1 (6 bases). This CDR3 is built from 13 residues. Per the germline V gene, CDR1 is GTSNPN and CDR2 is SVGIG (reference sequence). The germline V and J ends were trimmed by 1 base and 5 bases, with 11 bases remaining between them.

In this sample, this clone turned up once. The chain recombines TRBV5-6 with TRBJ1-1; D not resolved. The germline V and J ends were trimmed by 7 bases and 5 bases, with 12 bases remaining between them. CDR1 and CDR2 from the germline V gene are SGHDT and YYEEEE. The CDR3 length is 12 residues. CDR3 bases: TGTGCCAGCTCTTCCCGGGGTACTGAAGCTTTCTTT. Translation: CASSSRGTEAFF.

The rearrangement links TRBV6-5 to TRBJ2-1, with 10 positions matching TRBD2. J gave up 8 bases and V 10 bases, and 14 bases lay outside the gene matches. The CDR3 is 15 amino acids. Germline CDR1 reads MNHEY; CDR2 reads SVGAGI. The CDR3 bases are TGTGCCACCCTAAAACGCCTAGCGGGAGCCCATGAGCAGTTCTTC. Protein product: CATLKRLAGAHEQFF.

The chain employs TRBV18 and TRBJ2-2; D is uncertain. V was trimmed by 6 bases and J by 7 bases, leaving 15 bases between them. This CDR3 has 14 residues. Per germline, CDR1 KGHSH and CDR2 LQKENI. The CDR3: CASSLNQEIGELFF. The CDR3 region has the DNA TGTGCCAGCTCGCTTAACCAAGAGATCGGGGAGCTGTTTTTT.

V is TRBV10-1 and J is TRBJ1-1; no reliable D call. V lost 0 bases, J lost 1 base, and 9 bases lay in between. This CDR3 is built from 15 residues. CDR1 is WNHNN, CDR2 SYGVQD, per germline (reference sequence). The CDR3 coding sequence is TGCGCCAGCAGTGAGTCCGGGGTGGGGAACACTGAAGCTTTCTTT. Its translation is CASSESGVGNTEAFF.

V usage is TRBV18 and J usage is TRBJ2-7, with D perhaps TRBD1 (5 bases). CDR1 is KGHSH and CDR2 is LQKENI in the germline V gene. The CDR3 is made up of 14 amino acids. V lost 6 bases, J lost 1 base, and 13 bases lay in between. The CDR3 DNA reads as TGTGCCAGCTCGCCTAGGGGTATATCCTACGAGCAGTACTTC. It translates to CASSPRGISYEQYF.

This chain links TRBV11-2 with TRBJ2-5, with D uncertain. Trimming shortened V by 3 bases and J by 5 bases, and 16 bases separated the two germline ends. The CDR3 totals 15 residues. The germline gives CDR1 SGHAT, CDR2 FQNNGV. The CDR3 here is CASSFFPHVRETQYF. CDR3 DNA: TGTGCCAGCAGCTTTTTTCCCCACGTTCGGGAGACCCAGTACTTC.

The V and J genes are TRBV9 and TRBJ1-3, with a tentative D call TRBD1 (6 bases). Germline CDR1 SGDLS, CDR2 YYNGEE. V was clipped by 4 bases and J by 4 bases, with 12 bases between them. There are 14 residues in the CDR3. The CDR3 sequence: CASSTRDIGNTIYF. The CDR3, as DNA: TGTGCCAGCAGCACCCGGGACATCGGAAACACCATATATTTT.

The rearrangement joins TRBV5-6 to TRBJ1-2, with 9 bases identical to TRBD1. The germline V gene encodes CDR1 SGHDT and CDR2 YYEEEE. The CDR3 loop spans 14 amino acids. Trimming cost V 4 bases and J 1 base; bases outside gene matches: 2. As DNA, the CDR3 is TGTGCCAGCAGCGTGGACAGGGGTAACTATGGCTACACCTTC. Translated: CASSVDRGNYGYTF.

This clone was counted once. This chain links TRBV15 with TRBJ2-1, with 12 bases fitting TRBD2. The CDR3 covers 19 residues. CDR1 and CDR2 from the germline V gene are LNHNV and YYDKDF (reference sequence). V lost 3 bases, J lost 7 bases, and 16 bases stayed unmatched. This chain's CDR3 is CATSRTKTRGLAGGNEQFF. The CDR3 DNA reads as TGTGCCACCAGCAGGACAAAAACCAGGGGACTAGCGGGCGGTAATGAGCAGTTCTTC.

This clone was seen just once. The J gene is TRBJ2-7, the V gene TRBV2, with D perhaps matching TRBD1 (5 bases). The ends were cut back, 4 bases at V and 1 base at J, with 5 bases in the middle. Germline loops: CDR1 SNHLY, CDR2 FYNNEI. CDR3 length: 12 amino acids. CDR3 in DNA: TGTGCCAGCAGTGGACAGTCCTACGAGCAGTACTTC. The encoded protein is CASSGQSYEQYF.

The genes are TRBV28 and TRBJ2-3, with 10 positions matching TRBD1. Germline V CDR1 and CDR2: MDHEN, SYDVKM. CDR3 size: 16 residues. After removal of 4 bases from V and 1 base from J, the junction contained 5 bases not matched to a gene. The CDR3 nucleotides are TGTGCCAGCAGTTCTCCCGGGACAGGGGGCACAGATACGCAGTATTTT. This sequence encodes CASSSPGTGGTDTQYF.

The genes are TRBV28 and TRBJ1-1; a weak D match, TRBD1 (5 bases). V was shortened by 2 bases and J by 1 base, with 11 bases between the two germline ends. The CDR3 is 15 amino acids. Per the germline V gene, CDR1 is MDHEN and CDR2 is SYDVKM. The CDR3 loop is CASSLGPTGNTEAFF. The DNA of the CDR3 is TGTGCCAGCAGTTTAGGCCCCACAGGGAACACTGAAGCTTTCTTT.

The chain recombines TRBV19 with TRBJ2-1; 7 bases fit TRBD2. Per the germline V gene, CDR1 is LNHDA and CDR2 is SQIVND (reference sequence). The CDR3 loop spans 14 amino acids. V shed 7 bases, J shed 8 bases, and the junction held 11 bases outside the gene matches. This CDR3 reads CASKEGGTWDEQFF. CDR3 sequence (DNA): TGTGCCAGTAAGGAGGGAGGGACTTGGGATGAGCAGTTCTTC.

The chain carries TRBV18 and TRBJ1-1, with 8 bases that match TRBD1. V was clipped by 1 base and J by 0 bases; unmatched bases: 10. CDR1 and CDR2 from the germline V gene are KGHSH and LQKENI. The CDR3 loop spans 18 amino acids. CDR3 DNA: TGTGCCAGCTCACCACTTGCAGGGGGCCCCGGAATGAACACTGAAGCTTTCTTT. Its translation is CASSPLAGGPGMNTEAFF.